This T cell receptor (beta chain) was sequenced for a study of blood T cell repertoires in COVID-19. Germline V gene lookup returns CDR1 SGHRS and CDR2 YFSETQ. Trimming took 7 bases from V and 0 from J, leaving 12 bases between them. The CDR3 is made up of 14 amino acids. Some clones are missing from TCRdb's copy, which holds only in-frame ones; the method was immunoSEQ multiplex PCR. The sample yields 150,000 to 200,000 clones, about 85% seen once. Sequencing used peripheral blood. The TCR sequence derives from a man in his 70s who had recovered from COVID-19. The rearrangement uses TRBV5-1 and TRBJ2-3, with a tentative D call TRBD2 (6 bases). CDR3 DNA: TGCGCCAGCTCCATAGCGGCTAGCACAGATACGCAGTATTTT. Its translation: CASSIAASTDTQYF.